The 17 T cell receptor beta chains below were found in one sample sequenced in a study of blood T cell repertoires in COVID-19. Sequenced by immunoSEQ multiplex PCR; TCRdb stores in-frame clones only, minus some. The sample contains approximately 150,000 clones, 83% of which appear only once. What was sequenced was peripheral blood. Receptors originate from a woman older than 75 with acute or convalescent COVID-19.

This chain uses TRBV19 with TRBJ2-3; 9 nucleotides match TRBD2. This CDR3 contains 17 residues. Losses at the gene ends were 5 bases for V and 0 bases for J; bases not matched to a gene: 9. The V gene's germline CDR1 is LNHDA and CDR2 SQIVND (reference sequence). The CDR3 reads CASSLLAGTGSTDTQYF. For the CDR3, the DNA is TGTGCCAGTAGTCTTCTAGCGGGAACGGGTAGCACAGATACGCAGTATTTT.

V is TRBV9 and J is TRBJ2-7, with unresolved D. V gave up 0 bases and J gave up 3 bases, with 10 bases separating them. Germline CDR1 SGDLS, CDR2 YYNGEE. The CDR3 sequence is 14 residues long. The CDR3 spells CASSVAYPDYEQYF. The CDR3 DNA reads TGTGCCAGCAGCGTAGCCTACCCCGACTACGAGCAGTACTTC. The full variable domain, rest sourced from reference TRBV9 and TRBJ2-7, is DSGVTQTPKHLITATGQRVTLRCSPRSGDLSVYWYQQSLDQGLQFLIQYYNGEERAKGNILERFSAQQFPDLHSELNLSSLELGDSALYFCASSVAYPDYEQYFGPGTRLTVT.

CDR3 in DNA: TGTGCCTGGAGTGTACTTGCGGGAGGATACAATGAGCAGTTCTTC. This translates into CAWSVLAGGYNEQFF. This sequence joins TRBV30 and TRBJ2-1, with 8 bases matching TRBD2. With V trimmed by 0 bases and J by 4 bases, 5 bases remained unmatched. CDR1 is GTSNPN, CDR2 SVGIG, per germline (reference sequence). The CDR3 runs to 15 residues.

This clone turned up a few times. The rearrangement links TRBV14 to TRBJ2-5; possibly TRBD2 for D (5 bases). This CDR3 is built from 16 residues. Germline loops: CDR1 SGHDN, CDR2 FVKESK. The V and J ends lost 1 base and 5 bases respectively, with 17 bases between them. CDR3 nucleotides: TGTGCCAGCAGCCAAGGTTCCAGCGGAAGTCGGGAGACCCAGTACTTC. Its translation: CASSQGSSGSRETQYF.

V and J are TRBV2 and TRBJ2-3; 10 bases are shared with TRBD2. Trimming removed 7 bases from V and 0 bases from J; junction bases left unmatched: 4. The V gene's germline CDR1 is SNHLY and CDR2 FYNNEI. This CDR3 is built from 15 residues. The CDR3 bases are TGTGCCAGCACTTCGGGACTAGCGAGCACAGATACGCAGTATTTT. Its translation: CASTSGLASTDTQYF.

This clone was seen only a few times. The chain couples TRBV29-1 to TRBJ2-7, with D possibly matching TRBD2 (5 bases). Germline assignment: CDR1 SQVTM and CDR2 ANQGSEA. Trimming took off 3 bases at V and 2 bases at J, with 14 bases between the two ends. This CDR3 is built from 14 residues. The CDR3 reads CSVEGQGGPYEQYF. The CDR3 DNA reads TGCAGCGTTGAGGGTCAAGGAGGTCCCTACGAGCAGTACTTC.

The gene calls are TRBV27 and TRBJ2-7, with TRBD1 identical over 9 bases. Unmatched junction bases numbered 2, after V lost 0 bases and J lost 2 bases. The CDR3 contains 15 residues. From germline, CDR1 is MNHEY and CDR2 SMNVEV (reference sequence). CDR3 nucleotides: TGTGCCAGCAGTTTATCGGGACAGGGACCCTACGAGCAGTACTTC. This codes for CASSLSGQGPYEQYF.

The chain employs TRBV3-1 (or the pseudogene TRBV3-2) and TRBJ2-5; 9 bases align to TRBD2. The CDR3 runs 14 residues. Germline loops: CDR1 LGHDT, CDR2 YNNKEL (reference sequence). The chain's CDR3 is CPPQRAGGAGTQYF. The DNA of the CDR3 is TGTCCCCCCCAACGGGCGGGGGGGGCGGGGACCCAGTACTTC.

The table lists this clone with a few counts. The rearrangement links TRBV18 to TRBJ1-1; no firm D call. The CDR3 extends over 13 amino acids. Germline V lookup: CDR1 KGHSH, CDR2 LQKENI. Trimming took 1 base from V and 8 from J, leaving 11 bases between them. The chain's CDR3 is CASSPQFEGEAFF. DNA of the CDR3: TGTGCCAGCTCACCACAGTTCGAGGGAGAAGCTTTCTTT.

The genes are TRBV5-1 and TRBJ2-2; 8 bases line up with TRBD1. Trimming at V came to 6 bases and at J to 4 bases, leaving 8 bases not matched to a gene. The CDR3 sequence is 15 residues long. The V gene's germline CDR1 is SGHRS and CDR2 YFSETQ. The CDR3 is CASTISTGVTGELFF. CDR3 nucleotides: TGCGCCAGCACTATTTCGACAGGGGTCACCGGGGAGCTGTTTTTT.

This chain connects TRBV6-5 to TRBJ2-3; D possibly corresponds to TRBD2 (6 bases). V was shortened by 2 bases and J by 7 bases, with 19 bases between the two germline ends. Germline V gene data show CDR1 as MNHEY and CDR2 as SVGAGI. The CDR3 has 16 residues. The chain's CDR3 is CASSYRGASRGNTQYF. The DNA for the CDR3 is TGTGCCAGCAGTTACAGGGGCGCTTCCCGCGGGAATACGCAGTATTTT.

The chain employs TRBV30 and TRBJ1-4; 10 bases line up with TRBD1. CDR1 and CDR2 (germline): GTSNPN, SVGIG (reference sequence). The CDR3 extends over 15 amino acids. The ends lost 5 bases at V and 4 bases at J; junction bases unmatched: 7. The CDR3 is CAWSGQGVINEKLFF. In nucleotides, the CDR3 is TGTGCCTGGTCCGGACAGGGGGTAATTAATGAAAAACTGTTTTTT.

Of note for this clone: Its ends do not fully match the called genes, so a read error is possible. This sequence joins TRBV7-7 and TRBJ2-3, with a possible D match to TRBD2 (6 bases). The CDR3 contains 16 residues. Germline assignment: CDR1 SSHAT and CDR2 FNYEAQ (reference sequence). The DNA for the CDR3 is TGTGCTAGCAGCTCGGGGACCGGGGGTTTCACAGATACGCAGTATTTT. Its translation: CASSSGTGGFTDTQYF.

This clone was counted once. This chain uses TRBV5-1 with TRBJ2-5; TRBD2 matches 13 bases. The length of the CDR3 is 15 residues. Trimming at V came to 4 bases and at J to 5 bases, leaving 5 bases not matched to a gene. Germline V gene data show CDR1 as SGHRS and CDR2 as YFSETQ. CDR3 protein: CASSDGTSGTETQYF. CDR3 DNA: TGCGCCAGCAGCGACGGGACTAGCGGGACGGAGACCCAGTACTTC.

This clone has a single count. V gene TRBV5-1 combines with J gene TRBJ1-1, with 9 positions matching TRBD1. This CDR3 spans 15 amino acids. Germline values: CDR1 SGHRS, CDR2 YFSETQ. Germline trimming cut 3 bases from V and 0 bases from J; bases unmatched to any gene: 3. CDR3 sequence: CASSSGQGLNTEAFF. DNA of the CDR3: TGCGCCAGCAGCTCGGGACAGGGATTGAACACTGAAGCTTTCTTT. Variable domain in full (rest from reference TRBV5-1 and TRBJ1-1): KAGVTQTPRYLIKTRGQQVTLSCSPISGHRSVSWYQQTPGQGLQFLFEYFSETQRNKGNFPGRFSGRQFSNSRSEMNVSTLELGDSALYLCASSSGQGLNTEAFFGQGTRLTVV.

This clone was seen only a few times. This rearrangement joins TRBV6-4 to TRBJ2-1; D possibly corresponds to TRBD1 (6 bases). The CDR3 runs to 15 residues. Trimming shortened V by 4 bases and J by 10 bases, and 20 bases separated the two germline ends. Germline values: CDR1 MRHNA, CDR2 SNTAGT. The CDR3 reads CASSGTAVWGSEQFF. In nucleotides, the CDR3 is TGTGCCAGCAGTGGGACAGCGGTTTGGGGAAGCGAGCAGTTCTTC.

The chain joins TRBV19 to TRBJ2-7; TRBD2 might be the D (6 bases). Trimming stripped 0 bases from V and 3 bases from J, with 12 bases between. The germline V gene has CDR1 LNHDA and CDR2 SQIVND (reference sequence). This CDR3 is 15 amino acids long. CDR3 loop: CASSIDRTNLYEQYF. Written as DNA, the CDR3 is TGTGCCAGTAGTATAGACCGGACTAACCTCTACGAGCAGTACTTC.